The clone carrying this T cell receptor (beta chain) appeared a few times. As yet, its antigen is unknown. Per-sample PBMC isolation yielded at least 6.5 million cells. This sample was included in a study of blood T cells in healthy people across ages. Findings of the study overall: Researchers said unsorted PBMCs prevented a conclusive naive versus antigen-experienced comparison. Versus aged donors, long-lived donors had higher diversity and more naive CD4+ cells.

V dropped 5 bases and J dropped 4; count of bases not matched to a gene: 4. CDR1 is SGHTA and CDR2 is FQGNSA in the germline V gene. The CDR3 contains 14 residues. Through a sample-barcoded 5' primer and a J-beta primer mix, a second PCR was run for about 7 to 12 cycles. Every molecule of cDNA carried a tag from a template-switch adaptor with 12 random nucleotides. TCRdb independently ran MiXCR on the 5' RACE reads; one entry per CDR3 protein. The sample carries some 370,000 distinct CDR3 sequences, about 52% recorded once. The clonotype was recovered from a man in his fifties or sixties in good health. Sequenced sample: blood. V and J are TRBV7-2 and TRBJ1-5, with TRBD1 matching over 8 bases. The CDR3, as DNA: TGTGCCAGCAGCCTCGACAGGGGTAATCAGCCCCAGCATTTT. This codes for CASSLDRGNQPQHF.